These 25 T cell receptor beta chains were all obtained from the same sample, sequenced in a study of cytomegalovirus exposure and HLA in healthy donors. The PCR contained 60 Vbeta and 13 Jbeta primers. Using immunoSEQ multiplex PCR, the repertoire was profiled, and TCRdb retains in-frame clones only, with some absent. Of over 130,000 clones listed, roughly 72% are singletons. Material for sequencing was PBMCs. The source is a man aged 40-55 years in good health and CMV-seronegative.

The chain couples TRBV5-1 to TRBJ2-5, with 9 bases aligning to TRBD2. V was pared by 6 bases and J by 3 bases, with 12 bases of the junction left unmatched. The CDR3 consists of 16 residues. Germline loops: CDR1 SGHRS, CDR2 YFSETQ. The DNA for the CDR3 is TGCGCCAGCACCGGGGGTGTTAGCGGGGGAAAAGAGACCCAGTACTTC. It translates to CASTGGVSGGKETQYF.

J is TRBJ1-3 and V is TRBV10-2; no definite D call. Trimming shortened V by 2 bases and J by 0 bases, and 11 bases separated the two germline ends. The germline gives CDR1 WSHSY, CDR2 SAAADI. The CDR3 runs 16 residues. The CDR3 DNA reads TGCGCCAGCAGTGAGGTGGGCAGACCCTCTGGAAACACCATATATTTT. This codes for CASSEVGRPSGNTIYF.

Concerning this clone: Relative to the germline gene, one junction end is altered; a read error may explain this. The chain joins TRBV7-9 to TRBJ2-1, with D possibly being TRBD1 (5 bases). The CDR3 runs to 18 residues. CDR1 is SEHNR and CDR2 is FQNEAQ in the germline V gene (reference sequence). CDR3 DNA sequence: TGTTCCAGCAGCTCAAGGGGCGGTTTTCTGGGCCAGCACAATGAGCAGTTCTTC. It is translated as CSSSSRGGFLGQHNEQFF.

The rearrangement uses TRBV14 and TRBJ2-7, with a possible D match to TRBD1 (6 bases). The CDR3 is 13 residues long. V was pared by 4 bases and J by 5 bases, with 12 bases between. Germline V gene sequence: CDR1 SGHDN, CDR2 FVKESK. Here the CDR3 DNA reads TGTGCCAGCAGCCCCCCAGGGGACGACGAGCAGTACTTC. Translation: CASSPPGDDEQYF.

This clone has just one count. The gene calls are TRBV28 and TRBJ1-6; D remains ambiguous. Germline CDR1 is MDHEN and CDR2 is SYDVKM. V gave up 6 bases and J gave up 6 bases, with 6 bases separating them. The CDR3 is 12 residues long. CDR3 protein: CASSSGNSPLHF. DNA of the CDR3: TGTGCCAGCAGCTCGGGTAATTCACCCCTCCACTTT.

This sequence joins TRBV30 and TRBJ2-6; possibly TRBD1 for D (5 bases). The V gene lost 1 base and the J gene lost 0 bases, with 16 bases spanning the gap. The CDR3 runs to 18 residues. CDR1 and CDR2 (germline): GTSNPN, SVGIG (reference sequence). CDR3 protein: CAWSGQGAISSGANVLTF. CDR3 DNA: TGTGCCTGGAGTGGACAAGGGGCGATTAGCTCTGGGGCCAACGTCCTGACTTTC.

This clone was recorded only once. The chain is built from TRBV4-3 and TRBJ1-1; 7 nucleotides agree with TRBD1. Germline trimming cut 0 bases from V and 5 bases from J; bases unmatched to any gene: 6. The CDR3 has 15 amino acids. The germline V gene has CDR1 LGHNA and CDR2 YSLEER. The CDR3 bases are TGCGCCAGCAGCCAAGAACCGGGACAGTCAACTGAAGCTTTCTTT. Protein sequence: CASSQEPGQSTEAFF.

To note about this clone: At the DNA level, this CDR3 is encoded by other sequences in the same sample as well. The chain recombines TRBV4-1 with TRBJ1-5; TRBD1 matches 8 bases. The trim removed 2 bases at V and 3 bases at J, leaving 6 bases unmatched. The CDR3 is made up of 16 amino acids. Germline CDR1 is MGHRA and CDR2 is YSYEKL. The CDR3, as DNA: TGCGCCAGCAGCCAAACCGGGACAGGAGTCAATCAGCCCCAGCATTTT. Translation: CASSQTGTGVNQPQHF.

The chain carries TRBV5-1 and TRBJ2-3; 7 bases match TRBD1. J lost 4 bases, V lost 1 base, and 6 bases had no gene match. This CDR3 has 15 residues. Germline CDR1 and CDR2: SGHRS and YFSETQ. The DNA for the CDR3 is TGCGCCAGCAGCTTGATGCGACAGGGAGCAGATACGCAGTATTTT. Translating gives CASSLMRQGADTQYF. Full variable domain (outside the CDR3, taken from reference TRBV5-1 and TRBJ2-3): KAGVTQTPRYLIKTRGQQVTLSCSPISGHRSVSWYQQTPGQGLQFLFEYFSETQRNKGNFPGRFSGRQFSNSRSEMNVSTLELGDSALYLCASSLMRQGADTQYFGPGTRLTVL.

This clone occurred a few times. The CDR3 DNA follows: TGTGCCAGCAGTTTAGGCCCGGGGACAGGGGGGAAATCCTACGAGCAGTACTTC. Translating gives CASSLGPGTGGKSYEQYF. This rearrangement joins TRBV28 to TRBJ2-7, with 11 bases aligning to TRBD1. Germline CDR1 MDHEN, CDR2 SYDVKM. V dropped 2 bases and J dropped 1; count of bases not matched to a gene: 10. The CDR3 has 18 amino acids.

This clone came up a few times. V and J are TRBV6-1 and TRBJ1-3, with a tentative D call TRBD1 (5 bases). Germline loops: CDR1 MNHNS, CDR2 SASEGT. Trimming removed 2 bases at V and 4 bases at J, with 12 bases between. The CDR3 contains 15 residues. The CDR3 loop reads CASSERGRTGNTIYF. The CDR3 nucleotides read TGTGCCAGCAGTGAACGGGGGAGGACCGGAAACACCATATATTTT.

V usage is TRBV18 and J usage is TRBJ2-7, with TRBD2 matching 16 bases. CDR1 is KGHSH, CDR2 LQKENI, per germline. V dropped 4 bases and J dropped 7; count of bases not matched to a gene: 10. The CDR3 runs 17 residues. The CDR3 protein is CASSRGTSGRVEREQYF. CDR3 nucleotide sequence: TGTGCCAGCTCACGGGGGACTAGCGGGAGGGTCGAGAGAGAGCAGTACTTC.

This clone was observed once. V gene TRBV6-5 combines with J gene TRBJ2-2; D perhaps matches TRBD1 (6 bases). The CDR3 extends over 13 amino acids. V lost 2 bases and J lost 8, with 9 bases in between. Germline-derived CDR1 and CDR2 are MNHEY and SVGAGI. The CDR3 here is CASSYPGQGELFF. As DNA, the CDR3 is TGTGCCAGCAGTTACCCCGGACAGGGGGAGCTGTTTTTT.

CDR3 region: CASSMGQGTDTQYF. CDR3 nucleotide sequence: TGTGCCAGTAGTATGGGCCAGGGCACAGATACGCAGTATTTT. The gene calls are TRBV19 and TRBJ2-3; D not resolved. The CDR3 extends over 14 amino acids. Germline CDR1 reads LNHDA; CDR2 reads SQIVND (reference sequence). V gave up 3 bases and J gave up 1 base, with 8 bases separating them.

This clone was seen a single time. V gene TRBV25-1 combines with J gene TRBJ2-2; 9 nucleotides match TRBD2. This CDR3 is 15 amino acids long. Losses at the gene ends were 6 bases for V and 4 bases for J; bases not matched to a gene: 6. Germline-derived CDR1 and CDR2 are MGHDK and SYGVNS. CDR3 DNA: TGTGCCAGCAGGCAGACTAGCGGACTCACCGGGGAGCTGTTTTTT. It is translated as CASRQTSGLTGELFF. Full variable domain (outside the CDR3, taken from reference TRBV25-1 and TRBJ2-2): EADIYQTPRYLVIGTGKKITLECSQTMGHDKMYWYQQDPGMELHLIHYSYGVNSTEKGDLSSESTVSRIRTEHFPLTLESARPSHTSQYLCASRQTSGLTGELFFGEGSRLTVL.

This clone was detected a few times. V usage is TRBV6-5 and J usage is TRBJ2-5, with 12 bases that match TRBD2. The J call is in doubt because the DNA end fits TRBJ2-7 better. Per the germline V gene, CDR1 is MNHEY and CDR2 is SVGAGI. CDR3 length: 15 amino acids. The CDR3 spells CASSYLAGGPYEQYF. In nucleotides, the CDR3 is TGTGCCAGCAGTTACCTAGCGGGAGGGCCCTACGAGCAGTACTTC.

V is TRBV5-5 and J is TRBJ2-6; no definite D call. Germline CDR1 SGHKS, CDR2 YYEKEE (reference sequence). CDR3 size: 16 residues. V lost 4 bases and J 0 bases, leaving 11 bases between the germline ends. As DNA, the CDR3 is TGTGCCAGCAGCCCTTATAGTTTCTCTGGGGCCAACGTCCTGACTTTC. Translated: CASSPYSFSGANVLTF.

The chain has TRBV7-9 and TRBJ2-5; D unresolved. The end of the DNA is better explained by TRBJ2-7, so the J call may be wrong. CDR3 length: 13 residues. Germline V gives CDR1 SEHNR, CDR2 FQNEAQ (reference sequence). The CDR3 DNA sequence: TGTGCCAGCAGCTTAGATCTGTCCTACGAGCAGTACTTC. As protein: CASSLDLSYEQYF.

This clone was detected only once. V is TRBV28 and J is TRBJ1-1, with TRBD1 matching 9 bases. The CDR3 runs to 18 residues. Germline V gene sequence: CDR1 MDHEN, CDR2 SYDVKM. Unmatched junction bases numbered 18, after V lost 5 bases and J lost 5 bases. In nucleotides, the CDR3 is TGTGCCAGCAGTCCCCCCCCCTACCGGGACAGGGCTGGGACTGAAGCTTTCTTT. Its protein is CASSPPPYRDRAGTEAFF.

This chain connects TRBV27 to TRBJ1-5; no clear D gene. V lost 6 bases and J 2 bases, leaving 14 bases between the germline ends. Germline V gene lookup returns CDR1 MNHEY and CDR2 SMNVEV (reference sequence). The CDR3 is 15 residues long. The CDR3 sequence is CASSKRDGGNQPQHF. The CDR3 DNA follows: TGTGCCAGCAGCAAACGAGACGGAGGCAATCAGCCCCAGCATTTT.

This chain uses TRBV27 with TRBJ1-2, with 8 bases fitting TRBD1. The CDR3 has 13 residues. V shed 5 bases, J shed 4 bases, and the junction held 3 bases outside the gene matches. Germline CDR1 MNHEY, CDR2 SMNVEV (reference sequence). The CDR3 region has the DNA TGTGCCAGCAGTCCAGGGGGCGTCTATGGCTACACCTTC. It yields the protein CASSPGGVYGYTF.

The V and J genes are TRBV19 and TRBJ2-1; 11 nucleotides match TRBD1. From germline, CDR1 is LNHDA and CDR2 SQIVND (reference sequence). J gave up 8 bases and V 3 bases, and 21 bases lay outside the gene matches. CDR3 length equals 20 residues. The CDR3 loop reads CASSIRSGQGGRRELYEQFF. In nucleotides, the CDR3 is TGTGCCAGTAGTATTCGATCGGGACAGGGGGGTCGTCGGGAGCTCTATGAGCAGTTCTTC.

The J gene is TRBJ2-3, the V gene TRBV7-3; the match to TRBD1 covers 8 bases. With 1 base clipped from V and 2 bases from J, the junction kept 2 bases outside the gene matches. Germline CDR1 is SGHTA and CDR2 is FQGTGA. The CDR3 has 15 amino acids. The CDR3 coding sequence is TGTGCCAGCAGCTTAATGGGACAGGACACAGATACGCAGTATTTT. It yields the protein CASSLMGQDTDTQYF.

This rearrangement joins TRBV21-1 to TRBJ1-4; TRBD1 is taken as the D call from the table, unchecked against the DNA. TRBV21-1 represents a pseudogene. This CDR3 spans 15 amino acids. CDR3 residues: CASSRTGDQGEKLFF. Written as DNA, the CDR3 is TGTGCCAGCAGCAGAACAGGGGATCAGGGTGAAAAACTGTTTTTT.

The rearrangement links TRBV6-5 to TRBJ2-3, with 7 bases fitting TRBD2. Germline V gene lookup returns CDR1 MNHEY and CDR2 SVGAGI. The CDR3 covers 12 residues. The junction had 4 bases not matched to a gene; V was cut back by 2 bases and J by 11 bases. CDR3 region: CASSYGDYRQYF. As DNA, the CDR3 is TGTGCCAGCAGTTACGGGGACTATAGGCAGTATTTT.